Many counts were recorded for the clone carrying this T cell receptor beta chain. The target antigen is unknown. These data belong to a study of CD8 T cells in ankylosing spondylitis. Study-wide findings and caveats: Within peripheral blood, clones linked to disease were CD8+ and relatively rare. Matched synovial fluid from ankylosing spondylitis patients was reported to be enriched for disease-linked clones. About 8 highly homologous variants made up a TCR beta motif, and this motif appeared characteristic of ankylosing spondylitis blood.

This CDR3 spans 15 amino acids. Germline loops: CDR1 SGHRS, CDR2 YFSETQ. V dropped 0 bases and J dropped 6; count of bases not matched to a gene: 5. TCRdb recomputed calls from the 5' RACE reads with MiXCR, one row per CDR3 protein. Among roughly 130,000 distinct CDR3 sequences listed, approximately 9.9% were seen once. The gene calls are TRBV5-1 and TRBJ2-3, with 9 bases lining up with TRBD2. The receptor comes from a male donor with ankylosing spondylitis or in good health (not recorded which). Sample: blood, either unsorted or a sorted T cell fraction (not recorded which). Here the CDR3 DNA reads TGCGCCAGCAGCTTGGGACTAGCGGAGAGGGATACGCAGTATTTT. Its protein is CASSLGLAERDTQYF.